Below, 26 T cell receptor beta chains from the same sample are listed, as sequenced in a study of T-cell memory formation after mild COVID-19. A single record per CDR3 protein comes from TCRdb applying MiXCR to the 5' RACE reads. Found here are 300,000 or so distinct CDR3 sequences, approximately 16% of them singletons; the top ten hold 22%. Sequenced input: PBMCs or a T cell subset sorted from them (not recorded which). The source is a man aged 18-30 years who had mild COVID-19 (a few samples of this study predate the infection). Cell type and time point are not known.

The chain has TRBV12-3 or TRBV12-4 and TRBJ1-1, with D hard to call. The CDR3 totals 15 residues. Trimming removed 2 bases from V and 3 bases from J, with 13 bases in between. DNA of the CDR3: TGTGCCAGCAGTTTAACCGTGTGGGGATACACTGAAGCTTTCTTT. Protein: CASSLTVWGYTEAFF.

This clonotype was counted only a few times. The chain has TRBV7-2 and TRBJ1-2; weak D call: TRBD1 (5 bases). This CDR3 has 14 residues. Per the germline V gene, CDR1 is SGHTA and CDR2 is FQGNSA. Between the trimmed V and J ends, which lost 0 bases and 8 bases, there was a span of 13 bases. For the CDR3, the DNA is TGTGCCAGCAGCTTAGCCTCACAGGTAGTAGGCTACACCTTC. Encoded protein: CASSLASQVVGYTF.

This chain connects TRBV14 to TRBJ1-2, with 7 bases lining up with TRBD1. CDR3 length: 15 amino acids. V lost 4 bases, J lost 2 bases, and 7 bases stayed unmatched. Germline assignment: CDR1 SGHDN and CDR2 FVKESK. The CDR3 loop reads CASSPGTALNYGYTF. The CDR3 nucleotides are TGTGCCAGCAGCCCCGGGACAGCTTTGAACTATGGCTACACCTTC.

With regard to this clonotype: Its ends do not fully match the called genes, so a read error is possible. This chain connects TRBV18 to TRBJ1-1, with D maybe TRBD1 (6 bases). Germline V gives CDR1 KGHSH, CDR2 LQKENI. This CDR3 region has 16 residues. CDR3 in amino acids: CASSPPVGALGTEAFF. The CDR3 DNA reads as TGTGCCAGCTCCCCACCAGTGGGGGCCTTGGGGACTGAAGCTTTCTTT.

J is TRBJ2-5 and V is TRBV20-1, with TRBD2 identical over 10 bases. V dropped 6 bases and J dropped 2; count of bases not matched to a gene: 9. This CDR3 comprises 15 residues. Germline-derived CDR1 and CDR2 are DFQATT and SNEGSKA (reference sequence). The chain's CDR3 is CSAGRTSGEQETQYF. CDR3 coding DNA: TGCAGTGCCGGGCGGACTAGCGGCGAGCAAGAGACCCAGTACTTC.

The CDR3: CASSEVTGIYGYTF. The CDR3 nucleotides read TGTGCCAGCAGTGAAGTTACGGGGATCTATGGCTACACCTTC. The rearrangement joins TRBV6-1 to TRBJ1-2; D not resolved. There are 14 residues in the CDR3. CDR1 is MNHNS and CDR2 is SASEGT in the germline V gene. V was trimmed by 1 base and J by 4 bases, leaving 10 bases between them.

CDR3: CASSLEGPMNTEAFF. Here the CDR3 DNA reads TGCGCCAGCAGCTTGGAAGGACCGATGAACACTGAAGCTTTCTTT. This chain links TRBV5-1 with TRBJ1-1; unclear D gene. V was shortened by 0 bases and J by 0 bases, with 9 bases between the two germline ends. This CDR3 contains 15 residues. Per germline, CDR1 SGHRS and CDR2 YFSETQ.

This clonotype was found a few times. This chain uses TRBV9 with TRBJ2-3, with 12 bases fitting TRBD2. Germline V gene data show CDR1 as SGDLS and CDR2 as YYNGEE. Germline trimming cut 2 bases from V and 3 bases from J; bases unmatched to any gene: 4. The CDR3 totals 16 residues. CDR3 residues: CASSVRGLAGTDTQYF. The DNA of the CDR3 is TGTGCCAGCAGCGTTCGCGGACTAGCGGGGACAGATACGCAGTATTTT.

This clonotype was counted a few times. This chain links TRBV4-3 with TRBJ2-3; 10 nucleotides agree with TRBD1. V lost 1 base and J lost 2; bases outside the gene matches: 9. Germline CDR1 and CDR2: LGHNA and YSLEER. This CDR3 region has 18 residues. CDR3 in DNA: TGCGCCAGCAGCCAAGGCTATGTGACAGGGGGCGACACAGATACGCAGTATTTT. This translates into CASSQGYVTGGDTDTQYF.

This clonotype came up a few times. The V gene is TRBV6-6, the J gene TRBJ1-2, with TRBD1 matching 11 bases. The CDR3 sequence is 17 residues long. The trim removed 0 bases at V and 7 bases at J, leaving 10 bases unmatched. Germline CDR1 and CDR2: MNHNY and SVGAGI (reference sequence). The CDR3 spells CASSYSGQGAPGGGYTF. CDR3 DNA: TGTGCCAGCAGTTACTCTGGACAGGGGGCCCCCGGGGGTGGCTACACCTTC.

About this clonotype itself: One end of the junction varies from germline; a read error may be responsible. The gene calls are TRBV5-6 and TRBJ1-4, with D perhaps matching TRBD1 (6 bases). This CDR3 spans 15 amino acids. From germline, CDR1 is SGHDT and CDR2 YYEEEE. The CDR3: CASSPAGVVGEKLFF. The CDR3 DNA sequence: TGTGCTAGCAGCCCGGCAGGGGTTGTCGGTGAAAAACTGTTTTTT. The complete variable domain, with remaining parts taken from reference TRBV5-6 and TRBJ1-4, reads DAGVTQSPTHLIKTRGQQVTLRCSPKSGHDTVSWYQQALGQGPQFIFQYYEEEERQRGNFPDRFSGHQFPNYSSELNVNALLLGDSALYLCASSPAGVVGEKLFFGSGTQLSVL.

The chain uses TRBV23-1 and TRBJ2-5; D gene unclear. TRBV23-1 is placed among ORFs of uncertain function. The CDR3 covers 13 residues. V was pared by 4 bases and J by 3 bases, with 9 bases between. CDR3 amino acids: CASSPNMEETQYF. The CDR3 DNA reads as TGCGCCAGCAGTCCAAACATGGAAGAGACCCAGTACTTC.

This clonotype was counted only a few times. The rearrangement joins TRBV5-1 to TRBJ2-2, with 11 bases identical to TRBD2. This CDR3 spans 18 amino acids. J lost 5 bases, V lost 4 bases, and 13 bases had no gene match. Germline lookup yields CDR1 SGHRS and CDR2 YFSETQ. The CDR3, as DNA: TGCGCCAGCAGCGTACTGATTCTAGCGGGGGGCCATACCGGGGAGCTGTTTTTT. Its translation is CASSVLILAGGHTGELFF.

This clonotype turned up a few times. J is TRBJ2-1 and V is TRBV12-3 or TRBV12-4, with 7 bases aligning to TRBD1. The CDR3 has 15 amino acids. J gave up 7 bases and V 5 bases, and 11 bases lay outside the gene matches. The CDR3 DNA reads TGTGCCAGCAGTGGACACGGGACAGCTCGAAATGAGCAGTTCTTC. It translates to CASSGHGTARNEQFF.

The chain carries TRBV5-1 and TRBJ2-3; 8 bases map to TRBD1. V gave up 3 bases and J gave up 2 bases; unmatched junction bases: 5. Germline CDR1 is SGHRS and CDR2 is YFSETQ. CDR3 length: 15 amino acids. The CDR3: CASSSPGQDTDTQYF. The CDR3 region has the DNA TGCGCCAGCAGCTCCCCGGGACAGGACACAGATACGCAGTATTTT.

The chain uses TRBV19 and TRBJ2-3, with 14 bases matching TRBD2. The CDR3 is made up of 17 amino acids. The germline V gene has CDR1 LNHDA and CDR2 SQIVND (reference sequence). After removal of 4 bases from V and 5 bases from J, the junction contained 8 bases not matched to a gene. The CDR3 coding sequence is TGTGCCAGTAGTAGGACTAGCGGGGGGCCCGCTGGAGATACGCAGTATTTT. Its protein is CASSRTSGGPAGDTQYF.

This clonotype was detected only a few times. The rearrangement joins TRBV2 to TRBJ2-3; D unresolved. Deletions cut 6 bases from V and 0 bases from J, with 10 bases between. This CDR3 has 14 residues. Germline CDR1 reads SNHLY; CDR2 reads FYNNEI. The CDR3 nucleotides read TGTGCCAGCAGCACCTCACAGAGCACAGATACGCAGTATTTT. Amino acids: CASSTSQSTDTQYF.

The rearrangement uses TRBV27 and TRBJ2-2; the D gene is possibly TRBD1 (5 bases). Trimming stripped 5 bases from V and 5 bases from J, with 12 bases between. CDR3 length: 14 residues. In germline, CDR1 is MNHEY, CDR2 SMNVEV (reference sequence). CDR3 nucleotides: TGTGCCAGCAGTATAACAGGAACAACCGGGGAGCTGTTTTTT. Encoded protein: CASSITGTTGELFF.

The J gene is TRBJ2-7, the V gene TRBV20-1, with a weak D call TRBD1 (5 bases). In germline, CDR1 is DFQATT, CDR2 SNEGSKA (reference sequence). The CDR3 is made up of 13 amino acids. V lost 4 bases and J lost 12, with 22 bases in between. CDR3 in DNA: TGCAGTGCTAAAAAACCGGACACACCCTTCCTGTACTTC. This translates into CSAKKPDTPFLYF.

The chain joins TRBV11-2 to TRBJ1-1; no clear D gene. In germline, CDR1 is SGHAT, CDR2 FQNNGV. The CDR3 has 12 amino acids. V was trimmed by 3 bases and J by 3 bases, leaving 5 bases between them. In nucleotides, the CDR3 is TGTGCCAGCAGCTTGACGGACACTGAAGCTTTCTTT. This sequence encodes CASSLTDTEAFF.

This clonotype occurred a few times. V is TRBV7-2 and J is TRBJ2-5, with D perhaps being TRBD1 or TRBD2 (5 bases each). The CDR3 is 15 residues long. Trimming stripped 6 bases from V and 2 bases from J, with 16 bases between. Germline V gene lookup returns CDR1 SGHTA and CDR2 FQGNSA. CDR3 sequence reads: CASRPRDGLQETQYF. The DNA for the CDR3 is TGTGCCAGCAGGCCCCGGGACGGATTACAAGAGACCCAGTACTTC.

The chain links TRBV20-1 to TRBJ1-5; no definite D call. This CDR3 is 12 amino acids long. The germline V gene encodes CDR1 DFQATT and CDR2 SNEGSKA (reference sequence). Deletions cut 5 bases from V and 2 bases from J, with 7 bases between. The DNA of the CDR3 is TGCAGTGCTCTGGCAGGCAATCAGCCCCAGCATTTT. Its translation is CSALAGNQPQHF.

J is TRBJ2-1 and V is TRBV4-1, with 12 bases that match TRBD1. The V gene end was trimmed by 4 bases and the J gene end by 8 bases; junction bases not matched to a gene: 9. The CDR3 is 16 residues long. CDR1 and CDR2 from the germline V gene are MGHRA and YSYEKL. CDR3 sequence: CASSLTPGQGAHEQFF. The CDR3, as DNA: TGCGCCAGCAGCCTTACGCCGGGACAGGGGGCGCATGAGCAGTTCTTC.

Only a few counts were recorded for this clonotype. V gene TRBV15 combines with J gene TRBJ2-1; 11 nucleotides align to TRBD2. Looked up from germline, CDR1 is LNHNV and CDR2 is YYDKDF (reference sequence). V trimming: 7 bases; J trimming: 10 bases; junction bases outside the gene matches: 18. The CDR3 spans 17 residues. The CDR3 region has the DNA TGTGCCACCAACCCGATCTTACTAGCGGGGGTGGGGTGGGAGCAGTTCTTC. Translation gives CATNPILLAGVGWEQFF.

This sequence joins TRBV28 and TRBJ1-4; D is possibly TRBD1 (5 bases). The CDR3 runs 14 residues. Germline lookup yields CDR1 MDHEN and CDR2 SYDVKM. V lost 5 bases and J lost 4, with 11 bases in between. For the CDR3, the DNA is TGTGCCAGCAGTCTACCCGGACATAATGAAAAACTGTTTTTT. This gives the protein CASSLPGHNEKLFF.

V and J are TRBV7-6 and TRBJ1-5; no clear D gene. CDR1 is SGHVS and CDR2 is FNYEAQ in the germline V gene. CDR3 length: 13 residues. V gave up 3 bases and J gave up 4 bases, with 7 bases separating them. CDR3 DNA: TGTGCCAGCAGCTTCGGCCCTAATCAGCCCCAGCATTTT. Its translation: CASSFGPNQPQHF.